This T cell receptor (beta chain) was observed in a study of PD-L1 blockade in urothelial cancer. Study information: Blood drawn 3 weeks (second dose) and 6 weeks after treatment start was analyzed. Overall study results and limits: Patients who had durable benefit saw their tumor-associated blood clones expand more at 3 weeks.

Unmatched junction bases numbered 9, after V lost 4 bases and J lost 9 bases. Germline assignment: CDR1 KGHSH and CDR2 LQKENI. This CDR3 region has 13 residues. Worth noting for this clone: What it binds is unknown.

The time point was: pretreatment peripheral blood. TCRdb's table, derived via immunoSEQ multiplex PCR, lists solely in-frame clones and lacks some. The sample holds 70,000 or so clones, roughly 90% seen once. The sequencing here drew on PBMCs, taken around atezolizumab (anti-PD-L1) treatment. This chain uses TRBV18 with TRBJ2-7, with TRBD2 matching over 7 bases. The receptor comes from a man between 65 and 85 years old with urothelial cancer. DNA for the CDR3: TGTGCCAGCTCACTGGGCGCGGGGGAATCGCAGTACTTC. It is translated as CASSLGAGESQYF.